This T cell receptor (beta chain) was recorded in a study of blood T cell repertoires in COVID-19. CDR3 size: 16 residues. J gave up 6 bases and V 0 bases, and 7 bases lay outside the gene matches. Germline V CDR1 and CDR2: MRHNA, SNTAGT. Original methodology: Researchers report that nucleated cell counts were estimated from reference gene primer amplification. Here immunoSEQ multiplex PCR was the method, and the copy in TCRdb shows in-frame clones only, minus some. V and J calls and clone size are given by that table; D and trimming were obtained from the DNA. There are approximately 100,000 clones in the sample; more than 85% occur only once, and around 1% lies in the top ten.

The specimen sequenced was peripheral blood. The sequence was obtained from a man between 60 and 75 years old with acute or convalescent COVID-19. The rearrangement joins TRBV6-4 to TRBJ2-3; the match to TRBD2 covers 9 bases. The CDR3 DNA sequence: TGTGCCAGCAGTGACTCAGATAGCGGGAGTTGGGATACGCAGTATTTT. It translates to CASSDSDSGSWDTQYF.